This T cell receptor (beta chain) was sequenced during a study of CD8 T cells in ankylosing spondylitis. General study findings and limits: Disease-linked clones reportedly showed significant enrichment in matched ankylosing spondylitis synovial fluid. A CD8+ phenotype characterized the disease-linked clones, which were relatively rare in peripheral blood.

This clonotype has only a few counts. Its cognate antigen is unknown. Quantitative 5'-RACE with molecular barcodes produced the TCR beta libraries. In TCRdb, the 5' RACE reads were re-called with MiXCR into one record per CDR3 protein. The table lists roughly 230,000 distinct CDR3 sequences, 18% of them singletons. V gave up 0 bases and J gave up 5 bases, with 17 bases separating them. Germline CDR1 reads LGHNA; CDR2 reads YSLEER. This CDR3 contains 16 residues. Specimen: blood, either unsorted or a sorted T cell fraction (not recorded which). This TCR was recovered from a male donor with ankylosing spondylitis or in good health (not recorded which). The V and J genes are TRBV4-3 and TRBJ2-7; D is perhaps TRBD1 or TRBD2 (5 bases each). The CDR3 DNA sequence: TGCGCCAGCAGCCAAGATTGGTTGGGGGTTCTACACGAGCAGTACTTC. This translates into CASSQDWLGVLHEQYF.